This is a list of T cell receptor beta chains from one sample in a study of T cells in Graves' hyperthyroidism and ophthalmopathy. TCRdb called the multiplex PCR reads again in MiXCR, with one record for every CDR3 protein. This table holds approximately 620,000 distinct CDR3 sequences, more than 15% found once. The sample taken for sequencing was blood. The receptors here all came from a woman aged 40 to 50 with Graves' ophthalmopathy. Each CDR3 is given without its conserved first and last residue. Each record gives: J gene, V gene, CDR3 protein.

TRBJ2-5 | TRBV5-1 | ASSLVDTKETQY
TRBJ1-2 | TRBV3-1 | ASSQDYLSGVEGYT
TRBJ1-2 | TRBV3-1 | ASSFLGGTAFGYT
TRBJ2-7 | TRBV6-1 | ASSNTGESSYEQY
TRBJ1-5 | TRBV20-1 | SARAGGLGQPQH
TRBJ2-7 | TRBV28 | ASSFKRGPRLAGVYSYEQY
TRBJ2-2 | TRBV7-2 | ASSLGRNTGELF
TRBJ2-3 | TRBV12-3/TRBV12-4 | ASSLNGIRADTQY
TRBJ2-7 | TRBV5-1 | ASKRLAGDNEQY
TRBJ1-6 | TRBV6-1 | ASSEKESSYNSPLH
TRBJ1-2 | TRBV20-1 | SATARESGYT
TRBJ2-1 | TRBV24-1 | ATSTGAGKGEQF
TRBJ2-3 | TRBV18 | ASSPSARGGTDTQY
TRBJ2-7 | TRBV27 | ASKRTSGLGGHEQY
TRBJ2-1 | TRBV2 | ASSDTRDNEQF
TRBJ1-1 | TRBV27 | ASSSGQSNTEAF
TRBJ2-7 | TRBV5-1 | ASSLGLAGGAHEQY
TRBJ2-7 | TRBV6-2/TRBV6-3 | ASSYRRYEQY
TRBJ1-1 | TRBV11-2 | ASSLARDRGGAF
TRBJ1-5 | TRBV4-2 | ASSPYPGGEGNQPQH
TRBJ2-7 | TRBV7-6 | ASSFDRGPYEQY
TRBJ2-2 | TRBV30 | AWSVTGELF
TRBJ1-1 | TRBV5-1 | ASSWGGAISWNTEAF
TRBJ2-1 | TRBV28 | ASSSGVYNEQF
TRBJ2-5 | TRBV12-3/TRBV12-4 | ASLAGGGETQY
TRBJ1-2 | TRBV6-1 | ASGIEAADYGYT
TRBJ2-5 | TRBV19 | ASSILGGVETQY
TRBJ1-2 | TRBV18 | ASSPETGGDYGYT
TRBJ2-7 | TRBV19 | ASSIRSGTGGFEQY
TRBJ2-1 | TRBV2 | ASSQTSGKFNEQF
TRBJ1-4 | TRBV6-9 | ASSYGGARFEKLF
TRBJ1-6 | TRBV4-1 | ASSHGDRLGGSPLH
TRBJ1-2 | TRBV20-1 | SASLTSYGYT
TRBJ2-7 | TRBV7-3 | ASSVGPGQGYEQY
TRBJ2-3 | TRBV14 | ASSQVFRRTGGEDTQY
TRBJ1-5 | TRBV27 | ASSSGISSNQPQH
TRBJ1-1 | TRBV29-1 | SVEDLQQSGAF
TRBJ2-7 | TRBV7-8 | ASSLAGLVYEQY
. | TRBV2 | ASRGAGETQY
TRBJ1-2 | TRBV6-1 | ASRLKDGYT
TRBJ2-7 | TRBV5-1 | ASRQDTHTYEQY
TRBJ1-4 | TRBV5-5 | ASSPPGAGFNEKLF
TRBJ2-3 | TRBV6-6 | ASSYSELGTQY
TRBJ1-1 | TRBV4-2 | ASSQYQGGAF
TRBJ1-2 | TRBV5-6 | ASSFYRDLVGYT
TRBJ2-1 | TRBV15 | ATSRDSGSYNEQF
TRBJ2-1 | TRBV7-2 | ASSLGGSGYEQF
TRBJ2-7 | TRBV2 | ASSEASGSMYEQY
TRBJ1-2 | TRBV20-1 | SASPLSTGRYT
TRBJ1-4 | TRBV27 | ASSLSGTGREKLF
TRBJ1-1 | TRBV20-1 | SASDREVEAF
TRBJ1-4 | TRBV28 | ASSLPTLDPNEKLF
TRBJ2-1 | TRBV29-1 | SVAPVAGDIEQF
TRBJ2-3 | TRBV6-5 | ASSYERLGTDTQY
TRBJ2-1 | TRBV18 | ASSPPLLGGANEQF
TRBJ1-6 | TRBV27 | ASARTANYNSPLH
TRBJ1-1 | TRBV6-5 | ASSYRGSTEAF
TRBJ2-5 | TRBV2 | ASTPGAGLETQY
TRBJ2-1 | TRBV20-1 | SARGTRSSYNEQF
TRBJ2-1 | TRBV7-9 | ASSSPLAEDEQF